The table lists the clone carrying this T cell receptor (beta chain) with many counts. Its antigen remains unidentified. Amplification of TCR beta CDR3 regions used RNA as the template. In the first-round RT-PCR of the TCR CDR3, the HTBI primer set was used. TCRdb redid the calling of the multiplex PCR reads with MiXCR, one entry per CDR3 protein. The data hold under 350,000 distinct CDR3 sequences, with over 15% observed a single time. This specimen comes from a study of T cells in Graves' hyperthyroidism and ophthalmopathy. General study points: Stable hyperthyroidism and ophthalmopathy were separated using 13 V-J signatures. Among clonotypes expanded in thyroid above 0.001, most were also found in blood.

The sample consisted of blood. This clonotype was obtained from a woman aged 60-75 years with Graves' ophthalmopathy.

The CDR3 bases are TGTGCCAGCAGTCCACCGCCTCTGGTGACAGGGGGGAACGAGCAGTACTTC. Encoded protein: CASSPPPLVTGGNEQYF. V is TRBV28 and J is TRBJ2-7, with 9 bases that match TRBD1. V shed 5 bases and J 5 bases; nucleotides not matched to a gene: 16. The germline CDR1 and CDR2 sequences are MDHEN and SYDVKM. There are 17 residues in the CDR3.